Following are 21 T cell receptor beta chains from one sample sequenced in a study of blood T cell repertoires in COVID-19. TCRdb keeps only in-frame clones here, not all; method: immunoSEQ multiplex PCR. The data hold 150,000 to 200,000 clones, with over 65% observed a single time. Sample: peripheral blood. All receptors derive from a woman older than 75 with acute or convalescent COVID-19.

This clone has only one observation. The chain carries TRBV19 and TRBJ1-1, with D uncertain. The CDR3 loop spans 14 amino acids. V lost 6 bases and J 6 bases, leaving 17 bases between the germline ends. In germline, CDR1 is LNHDA, CDR2 SQIVND (reference sequence). The DNA for the CDR3 is TGTGCCAGTAGCGCCTTGGAGTTGAGGGCTGAAGCTTTCTTT. This codes for CASSALELRAEAFF.

This clone was recorded a few times. The CDR3 loop is CASSSTSGSSYNEQFF. The DNA for the CDR3 is TGTGCCAGCAGTTCTACTAGCGGAAGCTCCTACAATGAGCAGTTCTTC. The V call is TRBV6-2 or TRBV6-3, the J call TRBJ2-1, with 8 bases lining up with TRBD2. Germline loops: CDR1 MNHEY, CDR2 SVGEGT. This CDR3 contains 16 residues. Trimming took 4 bases from V and 0 from J; bases not matched to a gene: 5.

This chain uses TRBV6-6 with TRBJ2-3; the match to TRBD2 covers 7 bases. CDR1 and CDR2 (germline): MNHNY, SVGAGI (reference sequence). The CDR3 loop spans 19 amino acids. J was trimmed by 0 bases and V by 5 bases; bases with no gene match: 17. The CDR3 sequence: CASSPGQRRAGLSTDTQYF. The CDR3 DNA reads as TGTGCCAGCAGTCCGGGCCAACGTAGAGCGGGACTAAGCACAGATACGCAGTATTTT.

In regard to this clone: Distinct nucleotide sequences in the sample also encode this CDR3. This sequence joins TRBV21-1 and TRBJ1-6; the table calls TRBD1, which could not be checked here. TRBV21-1 is termed a pseudogene. The CDR3 is made up of 14 amino acids. CDR3 amino acids: CASSVRDRASPLHF. For the CDR3, the DNA is TGTGCCAGCAGCGTCCGGGACAGGGCTTCACCCCTCCACTTT.

This sequence joins TRBV6-2 or TRBV6-3 and TRBJ2-2; 7 bases line up with TRBD1. With 5 bases clipped from V and 7 bases from J, the junction kept 16 bases outside the gene matches. This CDR3 has 17 amino acids. Germline V gene sequence: CDR1 MNHEY, CDR2 SVGEGT. CDR3: CASSIPFYRGVGGELFF. The CDR3 DNA follows: TGTGCCAGCAGTATCCCTTTTTACAGGGGCGTCGGCGGGGAGCTGTTTTTT.

The CDR3 loop reads CASSDQGSGEKLFF. Here the CDR3 DNA reads TGTGCCAGTAGCGATCAGGGTTCCGGTGAAAAACTGTTTTTT. V usage is TRBV19 and J usage is TRBJ1-4; TRBD1 is a possible D gene (5 bases). Trimming left V 6 bases short and J 7 bases short, with 15 bases between. The CDR3 runs 14 residues. The V gene's germline CDR1 is LNHDA and CDR2 SQIVND (reference sequence).

The CDR3 reads CASRTQTGTGVSNEQFF. The CDR3 coding sequence is TGTGCCAGCAGAACCCAGACCGGGACAGGGGTGAGCAATGAGCAGTTCTTC. The rearrangement uses TRBV19 and TRBJ2-1, with 10 bases lining up with TRBD1. Germline CDR1 reads LNHDA; CDR2 reads SQIVND (reference sequence). The CDR3 is 17 residues long. Trimming took 9 bases from V and 6 from J; bases not matched to a gene: 17. Full variable domain (rest looked up from reference TRBV19 and TRBJ2-1): DGGITQSPKYLFRKEGQNVTLSCEQNLNHDAMYWYRQDPGQGLRLIYYSQIVNDFQKGDIAEGYSVSREKKESFPLTVTSAQKNPTAFYLCASRTQTGTGVSNEQFFGPGTRLTVL.

The chain is built from TRBV5-4 and TRBJ2-3; D not resolved. Germline lookup yields CDR1 SGHNT and CDR2 YYREEE (reference sequence). This CDR3 has 14 residues. V was pared by 1 base and J by 1 base, with 7 bases between. CDR3 sequence reads: CASSLLAGTDTQYF. The DNA for the CDR3 is TGTGCCAGCAGCTTGCTTGCGGGCACAGATACGCAGTATTTT. Full variable domain (rest looked up from reference TRBV5-4 and TRBJ2-3): ETGVTQSPTHLIKTRGQQVTLRCSSQSGHNTVSWYQQALGQGPQFIFQYYREEENGRGNFPPRFSGLQFPNYSSELNVNALELDDSALYLCASSLLAGTDTQYFGPGTRLTVL.

DNA of the CDR3: TGTGCCAGCAGCACACAGGGCATTGCAACTAATGAAAAACTGTTTTTT. It specifies CASSTQGIATNEKLFF. The rearrangement uses TRBV7-8 and TRBJ1-4, with D possibly matching TRBD1 (6 bases). CDR3 size: 16 residues. The V gene lost 5 bases and the J gene lost 0 bases, with 13 bases spanning the gap. Germline assignment: CDR1 SGHVS and CDR2 FQNEAQ.

The chain recombines TRBV2 with TRBJ2-2; TRBD2 matches 11 bases. With 6 bases clipped from V and 4 bases from J, the junction kept 1 base outside the gene matches. CDR3 length: 14 residues. The germline V gene encodes CDR1 SNHLY and CDR2 FYNNEI. The CDR3 loop is CASRGTSGTGELFF. For the CDR3, the DNA is TGTGCCAGCAGGGGGACTAGCGGCACCGGGGAGCTGTTTTTT.

This clone was found once. This chain connects TRBV5-1 to TRBJ1-4; D is unclear. Per germline, CDR1 SGHRS and CDR2 YFSETQ. V was trimmed by 3 bases and J by 1 base, leaving 7 bases between them. This CDR3 is 14 amino acids long. The CDR3, as DNA: TGCGCCAGCAGCTCGAGGGTAACTAATGAAAAACTGTTTTTT. Its translation is CASSSRVTNEKLFF. Supplemented by reference TRBV5-1 and TRBJ1-4, the full variable domain reads KAGVTQTPRYLIKTRGQQVTLSCSPISGHRSVSWYQQTPGQGLQFLFEYFSETQRNKGNFPGRFSGRQFSNSRSEMNVSTLELGDSALYLCASSSRVTNEKLFFGSGTQLSVL.

This clone appeared once. This chain links TRBV9 with TRBJ2-7, with TRBD2 matching 8 bases. Germline lookup yields CDR1 SGDLS and CDR2 YYNGEE. V was clipped by 4 bases and J by 2 bases; unmatched bases: 5. This CDR3 has 14 amino acids. CDR3 sequence: CASSSGLATYEQYF. The CDR3 nucleotides read TGTGCCAGCAGCTCTGGACTAGCTACCTACGAGCAGTACTTC.

The rearrangement links TRBV7-9 to TRBJ2-3, with 8 bases fitting TRBD2. This CDR3 contains 16 residues. Germline V gene lookup returns CDR1 SEHNR and CDR2 FQNEAQ (reference sequence). V trimming: 7 bases; J trimming: 0 bases; junction bases outside the gene matches: 9. The CDR3: CASTPLSGRSTDTQYF. The CDR3 DNA reads as TGTGCCAGCACGCCCCTCAGCGGGAGAAGCACAGATACGCAGTATTTT.

The rearrangement joins TRBV10-3 to TRBJ2-3; TRBD2 aligns across 9 bases. The CDR3 is 17 amino acids. CDR1 is ENHRY, CDR2 SYGVKD, per germline. With 3 bases clipped from V and 4 bases from J, the junction kept 11 bases outside the gene matches. CDR3 in amino acids: CAISDVLSGSRPDTQYF. The CDR3 region has the DNA TGTGCCATCAGTGACGTCCTTAGCGGGAGCCGACCAGATACGCAGTATTTT.

The V gene is TRBV6-2 or TRBV6-3, the J gene TRBJ1-5, with no clear D. Trimming took off 4 bases at V and 7 bases at J, with 14 bases between the two ends. Per the germline V gene, CDR1 is MNHEY and CDR2 is SVGEGT. The CDR3 runs 14 residues. CDR3 bases: TGTGCCAGCAGTTCGACCGGGAGGCGGCAGCCCCAGCATTTT. It codes for CASSSTGRRQPQHF.

The rearrangement joins TRBV20-1 to TRBJ2-1; no definite D call. The germline V and J ends were trimmed by 3 bases and 9 bases, with 9 bases remaining between them. CDR3 size: 11 residues. Per germline, CDR1 DFQATT and CDR2 SNEGSKA (reference sequence). CDR3 amino acids: CSARMRAEQFF. The CDR3 coding sequence is TGCAGTGCTAGGATGCGAGCTGAGCAGTTCTTC.

The chain combines TRBV6-5 with TRBJ2-2; 10 bases match TRBD1. J lost 3 bases, V lost 4 bases, and 5 bases had no gene match. CDR3 length equals 16 residues. Germline CDR1 and CDR2: MNHEY and SVGAGI. The CDR3 protein is CASSSTGGADTGELFF. For the CDR3, the DNA is TGTGCCAGCAGTTCGACAGGGGGCGCAGACACCGGGGAGCTGTTTTTT.

The chain employs TRBV3-1 (or the pseudogene TRBV3-2) and TRBJ2-3; D possibly corresponds to TRBD2 (6 bases). V was trimmed by 10 bases and J by 0 bases, leaving 14 bases between them. This CDR3 region has 14 residues. The germline V gene has CDR1 LGHDT and CDR2 YNNKEL (reference sequence). The CDR3 is CATAGRGSTDTQYF. CDR3 nucleotides: TGTGCCACCGCGGGGCGCGGGAGCACAGATACGCAGTATTTT.

The V and J genes are TRBV7-8 and TRBJ2-7, with a weak D call TRBD2 (5 bases). Germline CDR1 reads SGHVS; CDR2 reads FQNEAQ. CDR3 length: 14 residues. V was trimmed by 5 bases and J by 4 bases, leaving 15 bases between them. Here the CDR3 DNA reads TGTGCCAGCAGCCGAGGGTCGAGAGAATACGAGCAGTACTTC. This encodes CASSRGSREYEQYF.

The CDR3 coding sequence is TGTGCCAGCAGCGGGACAGGGGGCAGGCATCAGCCCCAGCATTTT. Translation: CASSGTGGRHQPQHF. The rearrangement joins TRBV2 to TRBJ1-5; TRBD1 matches at 12 bases. Losses at the gene ends were 6 bases for V and 5 bases for J; bases not matched to a gene: 5. This CDR3 contains 15 residues. Germline CDR1 SNHLY, CDR2 FYNNEI.

This chain links TRBV6-5 with TRBJ2-1, with 7 nucleotides matching TRBD2. Germline V gene data show CDR1 as MNHEY and CDR2 as SVGAGI. The trim removed 5 bases at V and 4 bases at J, leaving 8 bases unmatched. There are 15 residues in the CDR3. DNA for the CDR3: TGTGCCAGCAGTCTTACTAGCGACCAATACAATGAGCAGTTCTTC. Translated: CASSLTSDQYNEQFF.